The T cell receptor beta chain under discussion was sequenced for a study of spatial heterogeneity in lung cancer. Study conclusions and caveats: Tumors with more nonsynonymous mutations had more expanded intratumoral alpha and beta TCRs.

TCR cDNA molecules were tagged individually, and each one carried a unique molecular identifier. TCRdb re-analysed the 5' RACE reads in MiXCR, keeping a single row per CDR3 protein. This table holds 6,000 to 9,000 distinct CDR3 sequences, about 3.7% found once. Between the trimmed V and J ends, which lost 0 bases and 3 bases, there was a span of 18 bases. The CDR3 length is 16 residues. The germline gives CDR1 DFQATT, CDR2 SNEGSKA (reference sequence). This clonotype occurred many times. Its antigen is unidentified. Indicated time point: sample taken at primary tumor resection. There were 75 or so donors, all of them untreated patients with early-stage non-small cell lung cancer. Unsorted whole RNA of tumor, nontumor lung or frozen PBMC was sequenced.

The sequence was obtained from a male donor with early-stage non-small cell lung cancer. The J gene is TRBJ2-7, the V gene TRBV20-1; TRBD1 is a possible D gene (7 bases). The input for sequencing was lung tumor tissue, taken at surgery. The chain's CDR3 is CSARDISPGGGYEQYF. The CDR3 DNA reads as TGCAGTGCTAGAGATATAAGTCCAGGGGGAGGCTACGAGCAGTACTTC.